This is a list of T cell receptor beta chains from one sample in a study of T-cell memory formation after mild COVID-19. TCRdb reprocessed the 5' RACE reads with MiXCR, giving one entry per CDR3 protein. The table has fewer than 700,000 distinct CDR3 sequences, around 17% seen once. The sequencing sample was made of PBMCs or a T cell subset sorted from them (not recorded which). These receptors originate from an adult woman who had mild COVID-19 (a few samples of this study predate the infection). Cell type and time point are not known. The CDR3 runs from the conserved cysteine through the conserved F or W. D genes are given only for firm matches.

13	NA	TRBJ1-1	TRBV4-2	CASSHLGGTEAFF
16	TRBD2	TRBJ2-3	TRBV20-1	CSTRLAGVWGRNTQYF
15	NA	TRBJ1-1	TRBV5-1	CASSLAPGEDTEAFF
15	TRBD2	TRBJ2-7	TRBV5-6	CASSFGLAGGYEQYF
14	NA	TRBJ2-3	TRBV12-3/TRBV12-4	CASSLVSWGDTQYF
13	NA	TRBJ1-5	TRBV12-3/TRBV12-4	CASSWTGKEPQHF
14	NA	TRBJ2-1	TRBV7-9	CASSLTTGTSEQFF
14	TRBD1	TRBJ1-1	TRBV4-2	CASSQDRGAVEAFF
13	TRBD1	TRBJ2-5	TRBV10-3	CASSVTGQETQYF
16	TRBD2	TRBJ2-5	TRBV7-3	CASSEQPGGPQETQYF